The rows below give T cell receptor beta chains drawn from one sample of a study of blood T cell repertoires in COVID-19. Sequencing used immunoSEQ multiplex PCR; TCRdb keeps in-frame clones, though not all of them. Among more than 250,000 clones, around nine tenths were seen once, and the ten largest hold approximately 5.2%. Sequencing was done on a sample of PBMCs or T cells enriched from blood (not recorded which). The receptors here all came from a woman in her 30s who had recovered from COVID-19. Both conserved end residues are part of each CDR3. D genes are given only for firm matches. Some rows mark clone size as missing; the rest say once, few, many or name a class of expanded clone.

V	J	size	D	DNA	CDR3
TRBV18	TRBJ2-3	NA	NA	TGTGCCAGCTCACCACCGAAGGGGCAGCCTAGCACAGATACGCAGTATTTT	CASSPPKGQPSTDTQYF
TRBV29-1	TRBJ1-4	NA	NA	TGCAGCGTCCTGGACGGGGGAGAAAAACTGTTTTTT	CSVLDGGEKLFF
TRBV2	TRBJ1-2	NA	NA	TGTGCCAGTGGAGGATATGGCTACACCTTC	CASGGYGYTF
TRBV7-9	TRBJ1-1	once	NA	TGTGCCAGCAGCTTAACCTCGGCCCGAGGGGGACCCATGAACACTGAAGCTTTCTTT	CASSLTSARGGPMNTEAFF
TRBV9	TRBJ1-3	NA	NA	TGTGCCAGCAGCTTACGACAGGGAAACACCATATATTTT	CASSLRQGNTIYF
TRBV11-1	TRBJ2-3	NA	TRBD1	TGTGCCAGCAGGCCACTGACTGGGACAGTCACAGATACGCAGTATTTT	CASRPLTGTVTDTQYF
TRBV11-3	TRBJ2-1	NA	TRBD2	TGTGCCAGCAGCTCCTACCGGGGGGGCGGTGAGCAGTTCTTC	CASSSYRGGGEQFF
TRBV18	TRBJ2-4	NA	NA	TGTGCCAGCTCACCCTCGGCAGGGACCAAAAACATTCAGTACTTC	CASSPSAGTKNIQYF
TRBV10-1	TRBJ2-7	NA	TRBD2	TGCGCCAGCAGTGAGACCGGGGGGGCCTACGAGCAGTACTTC	CASSETGGAYEQYF
TRBV4-3	TRBJ2-1	few	TRBD2	TGCGCCAGCAGCCAAGAACCGGGGGGGGGTGAGCAGTTCTTC	CASSQEPGGGEQFF
TRBV7-2	TRBJ2-7	NA	NA	TGTGCCAGCAGCTTAGCGGGACAAAGTCTCTACGAGCAGTACTTC	CASSLAGQSLYEQYF
TRBV6-5	TRBJ1-1	NA	NA	TGTGCCAGCAGAACTACAGGGAACACTGAAGCTTTCTTT	CASRTTGNTEAFF
TRBV19	TRBJ1-5	few	TRBD1	TGTGCCAGTAAGGCCGGGACAGGGTTTCAGCCCCAGCATTTT	CASKAGTGFQPQHF
TRBV10-1	TRBJ1-5	NA	NA	TGCGCCAGCAGTGATGGACAATTTGGGCAGCCCCAGCATTTT	CASSDGQFGQPQHF
TRBV29-1	TRBJ1-2	NA	NA	TGCAGCGTTGAAGGGAGCTATGGCTACACCTTC	CSVEGSYGYTF
TRBV19	TRBJ1-2	NA	NA	TGTGCCACTAGGGGGGGACCCAATGGCTACACCTTC	CATRGGPNGYTF
TRBV27	TRBJ2-7	NA	TRBD1	TGTGCCAGCAGTTTAACGGGGACAGTATTCTACGAGCAGTACTTC	CASSLTGTVFYEQYF
TRBV6-5	TRBJ1-1	many	NA	TGTGCCAGCAGTTACTCGTCGTCAGGAAACACTGAAGCTTTCTTT	CASSYSSSGNTEAFF
TRBV12-5	TRBJ1-2	NA	TRBD1	TGTGCTAGTGGTTGGGGACAGGCGGGTGGCTACACCTTC	CASGWGQAGGYTF
TRBV27	TRBJ1-1	NA	TRBD1	TGTGCCAGCAGCCGGGACAGGGTTGGGACTGAAGCTTTCTTT	CASSRDRVGTEAFF